These 10 T cell receptor beta chains were sequenced from one sample in a study of T-cell memory formation after mild COVID-19. Each CDR3 protein is one row after TCRdb ran MiXCR on the 5' RACE reads. The profile shows approximately 180,000 distinct CDR3 sequences, 16% of them singletons. Sequencing was performed on PBMCs or a T cell subset sorted from them (not recorded which). The origin of the receptors is an adult woman who had mild COVID-19 (a few samples of this study predate the infection). Cell type and time point are not known.

This clonotype was seen repeatedly, ten times or more. The chain joins TRBV3-1 to TRBJ2-5; D is undetermined. V dropped 1 base and J dropped 6 bases, with 6 bases sitting between them. Germline CDR1 reads LGHDT; CDR2 reads YNNKEL (reference sequence). This CDR3 is 12 amino acids long. As DNA, the CDR3 is TGTGCCAGCAGCCAAGTAGGACAGACCCAGTACTTC. Translating gives CASSQVGQTQYF.

This rearrangement joins TRBV5-5 to TRBJ1-6; 8 bases fit TRBD1. J was trimmed by 9 bases and V by 4 bases; bases with no gene match: 6. The CDR3 sequence is 14 residues long. Germline V gives CDR1 SGHKS, CDR2 YYEKEE (reference sequence). The CDR3 bases are TGTGCCAGCAGCCGGACAGGGTTCCGTTCACCCCTCCACTTT. It is translated as CASSRTGFRSPLHF.

The V and J genes are TRBV5-1 and TRBJ1-6; D is perhaps TRBD1 (5 bases). Between the trimmed V and J ends, which lost 0 bases and 6 bases, there was a span of 10 bases. This CDR3 spans 15 amino acids. Germline loops: CDR1 SGHRS, CDR2 YFSETQ. The CDR3 sequence is CASSLDGASNSPLHF. The CDR3 coding sequence is TGCGCCAGCAGCTTGGACGGGGCATCTAATTCACCCCTCCACTTT.

This clonotype was seen a handful of times. The J gene is TRBJ2-7, the V gene TRBV5-1, with D unresolved. Germline V gene lookup returns CDR1 SGHRS and CDR2 YFSETQ. The CDR3 length is 14 residues. Trimming left V 0 bases short and J 3 bases short, with 10 bases between. CDR3 in amino acids: CASSLVGRNYEQYF. CDR3 DNA sequence: TGCGCCAGCAGCTTGGTTGGGCGGAACTACGAGCAGTACTTC.

The V gene is TRBV5-1, the J gene TRBJ1-2, with D maybe TRBD1 (6 bases). The CDR3 consists of 12 residues. V was clipped by 0 bases and J by 8 bases, with 8 bases between them. CDR1 and CDR2 from the germline V gene are SGHRS and YFSETQ. As DNA, the CDR3 is TGCGCCAGCAGCTTGGGACAGGACGGCTACACCTTC. Its protein is CASSLGQDGYTF.

The gene calls are TRBV4-2 and TRBJ1-5; D ambiguous. Per germline, CDR1 LGHNA and CDR2 YNFKEQ. The CDR3 extends over 16 amino acids. V was trimmed by 0 bases and J by 0 bases, leaving 9 bases between them. CDR3 DNA: TGTGCCAGCAGCCAAGATCGCGTAGGTAGCAATCAGCCCCAGCATTTT. Its protein is CASSQDRVGSNQPQHF.

The chain combines TRBV12-3 or TRBV12-4 with TRBJ2-1; 9 bases map to TRBD2. J gave up 1 base and V 4 bases, and 5 bases lay outside the gene matches. The CDR3 has 16 residues. The CDR3 coding sequence is TGTGCCAGCAGTTCGGCGGGGGGGTATTCCTACAATGAGCAGTTCTTC. Translated: CASSSAGGYSYNEQFF.

This clonotype was recorded a few times. A read error may produce the germline difference seen at one junction end. The chain uses TRBV20-1 and TRBJ2-1; TRBD2 might be the D (6 bases). Germline lookup yields CDR1 DFQATT and CDR2 SNEGSKA (reference sequence). CDR3 size: 14 residues. The CDR3 DNA reads TGCAATGCTGCCCCTCTCGCGGGGCACAATGAGCAGTTCTTC. This sequence encodes CNAAPLAGHNEQFF.

This chain connects TRBV27 to TRBJ2-6; 7 bases align to TRBD2. V shed 4 bases and J 4 bases; nucleotides not matched to a gene: 7. CDR3 length equals 16 residues. Germline V gene lookup returns CDR1 MNHEY and CDR2 SMNVEV (reference sequence). The CDR3 region is CASSSGGWYGANVLTF. The DNA of the CDR3 is TGTGCCAGCAGTTCCGGGGGGTGGTACGGGGCCAACGTCCTGACTTTC.

The chain has TRBV20-1 and TRBJ2-7; 8 nucleotides align to TRBD2. The CDR3 runs 12 residues. With V trimmed by 1 base and J by 11 bases, 7 bases remained unmatched. CDR1 is DFQATT and CDR2 is SNEGSKA in the germline V gene (reference sequence). CDR3 amino acids: CSARAPGGGEYF. CDR3 nucleotides: TGCAGTGCTAGAGCCCCGGGGGGGGGCGAGTACTTC.